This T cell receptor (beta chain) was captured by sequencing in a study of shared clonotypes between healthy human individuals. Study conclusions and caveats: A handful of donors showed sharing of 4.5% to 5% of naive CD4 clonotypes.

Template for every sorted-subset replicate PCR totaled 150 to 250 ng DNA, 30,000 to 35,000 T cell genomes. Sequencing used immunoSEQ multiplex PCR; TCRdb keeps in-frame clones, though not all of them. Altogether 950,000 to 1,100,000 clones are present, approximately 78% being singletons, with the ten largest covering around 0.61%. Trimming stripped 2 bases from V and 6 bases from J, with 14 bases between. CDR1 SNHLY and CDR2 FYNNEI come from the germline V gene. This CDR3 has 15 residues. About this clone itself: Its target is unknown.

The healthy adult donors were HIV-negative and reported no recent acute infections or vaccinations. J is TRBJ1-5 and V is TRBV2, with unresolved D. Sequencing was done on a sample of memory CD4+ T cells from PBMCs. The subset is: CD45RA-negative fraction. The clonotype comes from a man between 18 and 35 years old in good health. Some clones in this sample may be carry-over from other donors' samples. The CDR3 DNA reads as TGTGCCAGCAGTGAAAACCCTTTACTATTTCAGCCCCAGCATTTT. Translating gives CASSENPLLFQPQHF.